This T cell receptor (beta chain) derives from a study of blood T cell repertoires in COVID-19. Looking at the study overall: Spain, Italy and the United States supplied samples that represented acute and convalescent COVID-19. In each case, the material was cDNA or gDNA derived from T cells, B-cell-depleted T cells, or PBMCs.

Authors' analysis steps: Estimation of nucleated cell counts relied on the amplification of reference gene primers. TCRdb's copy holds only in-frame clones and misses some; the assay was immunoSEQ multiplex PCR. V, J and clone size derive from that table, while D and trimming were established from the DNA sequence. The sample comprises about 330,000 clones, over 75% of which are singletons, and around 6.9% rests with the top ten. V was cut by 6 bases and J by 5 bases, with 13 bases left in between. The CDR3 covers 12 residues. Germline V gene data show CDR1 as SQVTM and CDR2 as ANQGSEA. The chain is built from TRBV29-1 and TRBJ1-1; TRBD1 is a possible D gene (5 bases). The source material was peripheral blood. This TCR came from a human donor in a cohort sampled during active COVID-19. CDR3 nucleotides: TGCAGCGTATACAGGTTGGGAACTGAAGCTTTCTTT. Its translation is CSVYRLGTEAFF.